A selection of T cell receptor beta chains follows, all from one sample in a study of T cell responses to AZD1222 COVID-19 vaccine. Produced via immunoSEQ multiplex PCR; TCRdb's table is partial and in-frame only. The repertoire consists of some 160,000 clones, with approximately 93% occurring once and the leading ten covering 0.7% to 0.9%. This sample comprised peripheral blood, obtained on day 0 of AZD1222 vaccination. All receptors come from an adult in good health. Each CDR3 is given with its conserved first and last residue. The D gene is left open where the match is weak. Where a row states a size, it is once, few, many or the class of an expanded clone; other rows omit it.

d_gene	v_gene	abundance	j_gene	CDR3nt	CDR3aa
NA	TRBV7-8	NA	TRBJ2-7	TGTGCCAGCAGCTTATCGGTAGATACAGGTTTCTCCTACGAGCAGTACTTC	CASSLSVDTGFSYEQYF
NA	TRBV5-1	NA	TRBJ2-3	TGCGCCAGCAGCTTGGTGCCTACAAGCACAGATACGCAGTATTTT	CASSLVPTSTDTQYF
NA	TRBV2	once	TRBJ1-2	TGTGCCAGCAGTGCAGGGCTTGTGGGCTACACCTTC	CASSAGLVGYTF
NA	TRBV29-1	NA	TRBJ1-3	TGCAGCGCCGCCGGCAGGGCTCGAGGAAACACCATATATTTT	CSAAGRARGNTIYF
TRBD1	TRBV5-4	NA	TRBJ2-2	TGTGCCAGCAGCGGCCGACAGGGGTCTGGCGGGGAGCTGTTTTTT	CASSGRQGSGGELFF
NA	TRBV5-8	NA	TRBJ2-7	TGTGCCAGCAGCTTGGTGCAGGTCGAGCAGTACTTC	CASSLVQVEQYF
TRBD1	TRBV6-6	NA	TRBJ2-7	TGTGCCAGCGGAACAGGGGCCTACGAGCAGTACTTC	CASGTGAYEQYF
NA	TRBV6-2/TRBV6-3	NA	TRBJ1-5	TGTGCCAGCAGTTACCCCGCGGGGCCCTCTAGCAATCAGCCCCAGCATTTT	CASSYPAGPSSNQPQHF
NA	TRBV30	NA	TRBJ1-1	TGTGCCTGGAGTGTGGACATAAACACTGAAGCTTTCTTT	CAWSVDINTEAFF
TRBD1	TRBV4-1	NA	TRBJ1-5	TGCGCCAGCAGCCCTACAGGGGTTAGCAATCAGCCCCAGCATTTT	CASSPTGVSNQPQHF
NA	TRBV28	NA	TRBJ2-7	TGTGCCAGCAGTTTACTGCCCGGGACCTACGAGCAGTACTTC	CASSLLPGTYEQYF
TRBD1	TRBV4-1	NA	TRBJ1-4	TGCGCCAGCAGCCAAGATGATGACAGGGTATATGAAAAACTGTTTTTT	CASSQDDDRVYEKLFF
NA	TRBV5-8	NA	TRBJ2-5	TGTGCCAGCAGCTCCCTCGCCGACAGGCCGGTGGGGGCCCAGTACTTC	CASSSLADRPVGAQYF
NA	TRBV2	once	TRBJ1-1	TGTGCCAGCAGTGGGGAACAGGGAACTGAAGCTTTCTTT	CASSGEQGTEAFF
NA	TRBV7-9	NA	TRBJ2-1	TGTGCCAGCCTCAGGGACAATGAGCAGTTCTTC	CASLRDNEQFF
NA	TRBV7-9	NA	TRBJ1-6	TGTGCCAGCAGCCGGGACAATACTTATAATTCACCCCTCCACTTT	CASSRDNTYNSPLHF
TRBD1	TRBV6-5	NA	TRBJ2-3	TGTGCCAGCAGTTGGACAGGGGGACCATCCGTAGATACGCAGTATTTT	CASSWTGGPSVDTQYF
TRBD1	TRBV5-1	NA	TRBJ2-3	TGCGCCAGCAGCACGGGACAGGGGTTTTGGGCAGATACGCAGTATTTT	CASSTGQGFWADTQYF
NA	TRBV7-6	NA	TRBJ1-1	TGTGCCAGCAGCACACCACAGGGGAACACTGAAGCTTTCTTT	CASSTPQGNTEAFF
NA	TRBV3-1/TRBV3-2	NA	TRBJ1-2	TGTGCCAGCACCCTCCAGGGGCCGCCTCCGTCCACCTTC	CASTLQGPPPSTF
NA	TRBV6-2/TRBV6-3	NA	TRBJ1-3	TGTGCCAGCAGCATGTACGCACGGGCCCGCTCTGGAAACACCATATATTTT	CASSMYARARSGNTIYF
NA	TRBV15	NA	TRBJ1-2	TGTGCCACCAGCAGAGATTGGGACACAGGGAACTATGGCTACACCTTC	CATSRDWDTGNYGYTF
TRBD1	TRBV15	NA	TRBJ2-7	TGTGCCACCAGCAGAGATCTGGGGACAGGGGGCGAGCAGTACTTC	CATSRDLGTGGEQYF
NA	TRBV2	NA	TRBJ1-2	TGTGCCAGCAGTCGGGACATCTGGGGCTACACCTTC	CASSRDIWGYTF
NA	TRBV7-8	NA	TRBJ1-1	TGTGCCAGCAGCTTAATGGGCTCCGTTAACACTGAAGCTTTCTTT	CASSLMGSVNTEAFF
NA	TRBV2	NA	TRBJ1-2	TGTGCCAGCAGCGGGAAGGAAGGCTACACCTTC	CASSGKEGYTF
NA	TRBV27	NA	TRBJ2-7	TGTGCCAGCAGTTTATGGTCGGGGGATGGCGAGCAGTACTTC	CASSLWSGDGEQYF
TRBD1	TRBV5-4	NA	TRBJ1-2	TGTGCCAGCAGCTGCGAAGGACAGGGCACGTGTGGCTACACCTTC	CASSCEGQGTCGYTF
NA	TRBV10-1	NA	TRBJ2-2	TGCGCCAGCAGTGAGTCCGCTTCCTACCCCACCGGGGAGCTGTTTTTT	CASSESASYPTGELFF
NA	TRBV5-8	NA	TRBJ1-2	TGTGCCAGCAGTCCCGACAGGAACTATGGCTACACCTTC	CASSPDRNYGYTF
TRBD1	TRBV7-9	NA	TRBJ1-5	TGTGCCAGCAGCTCAACCCAGACAGGGAAAAATCAGCCCCAGCATTTT	CASSSTQTGKNQPQHF
TRBD2	TRBV11-2	NA	TRBJ2-1	TGTGCCAGCAGCTCCCATCGGGGGGGCGGTAAGAGCTCCTACAATGAGCAGTTCTTC	CASSSHRGGGKSSYNEQFF
TRBD1	TRBV15	NA	TRBJ1-2	TGTGCCACCAGCAGAGATTCCGCGCCAGGGGGCAGAAACTTC	CATSRDSAPGGRNF
NA	TRBV2	NA	TRBJ1-1	TGTGCCAGCAGGGCGGGACGGTTGAACACTGAAGCTTTCTTT	CASRAGRLNTEAFF
NA	TRBV5-3	NA	TRBJ1-5	TGTGCCAGAAGCTTTGGGGAAGTGCTGGTACAGGGCTCCAATCAGCCCCAGCATTTT	CARSFGEVLVQGSNQPQHF
TRBD1	TRBV6-2/TRBV6-3	NA	TRBJ1-2	TGTGCCAGCAGTGGACCGACAGGGGGAAGTAACCTCGGCTACACCTTC	CASSGPTGGSNLGYTF
NA	TRBV5-1	NA	TRBJ2-6	TGCGCCAGCAGCTTGGCGGGCAGGGAACCCTCTGGGGCCAACGTCCTGACTTTC	CASSLAGREPSGANVLTF